This T cell receptor (beta chain) was recorded in a study of T cell responses to AZD1222 COVID-19 vaccine. Study observations and caveats: Repertoires were obtained solely post-peak T cell response. Among the donors, most were white British and more were female, and clonal diversity was possibly underestimated. Among those given AZD1222, only five to seven were seropositive at baseline.

CDR1 and CDR2 (germline): KGHSH, LQKENI. Trimming shortened V by 4 bases and J by 8 bases, and 8 bases separated the two germline ends. The CDR3 totals 11 residues. On this clone: Antigen: not known.

Generated by immunoSEQ multiplex PCR, the TCRdb table keeps only in-frame clones and is missing some. The table includes 150,000 or so clones, roughly nine tenths detected once. This TCR derives from an adult who received the AZD1222 COVID-19 vaccine. Sequencing was performed on peripheral blood, taken 28 days after the second AZD1222 dose. The rearrangement uses TRBV18 and TRBJ1-2; no clear D gene. DNA for the CDR3: TGTGCCAGCTCACGAGGAGACGGCTACACCTTC. Translation: CASSRGDGYTF.